What follows are 20 T cell receptor beta chains derived from one specimen sequenced in a study of blood T cells in healthy people across ages (dated by TCRdb to 2015 to 2017). The library was built by means of 5' RACE. For sequencing, an Illumina HiSeq 2500 was employed. A second PCR of roughly 6 to 11 cycles was run with a J-beta primer mix and a sample-barcoded 5' primer. The public reads were run again by TCRdb, first through fastp at Q25 and then through MiXCR, and only productive beta chains were kept. Rows with a matching CDR3 protein are joined into one entry that keeps the most common DNA and genes. In all, the sample holds under 1 million distinct CDR3 sequences, and approximately 48% of those were seen once. The ten largest clones represent about a fifth of the sample. Sequencing input: blood. The origin of the receptors is a man aged 60-69 years in good health.

V is TRBV7-2 and J is TRBJ2-3; 12 bases line up with TRBD2. This CDR3 region has 15 residues. Unmatched junction bases numbered 4, after V lost 5 bases and J lost 4 bases. Germline V CDR1 and CDR2: SGHTA, FQGNSA. The CDR3 loop is CASSRRTSGADTQYF. CDR3 sequence (DNA): TGTGCCAGCAGCCGGCGGACTAGCGGGGCAGATACGCAGTATTTT.

This clonotype has more than one count but fewer than ten. The chain links TRBV12-3 or TRBV12-4 to TRBJ1-5; 11 bases are shared with TRBD1. The CDR3 loop spans 16 amino acids. The junction had 9 bases not matched to a gene; V was cut back by 4 bases and J by 7 bases. The CDR3 region has the DNA TGTGCCAGCAGTTACGGGACAGGGGGTATGAGCCAGCCCCAGCATTTT. This codes for CASSYGTGGMSQPQHF.

This clonotype was detected a few times. The chain joins TRBV20-1 to TRBJ2-5; D is tentatively TRBD1 or TRBD2 (6 bases each). The CDR3 runs 15 residues. Germline assignment: CDR1 DFQATT and CDR2 SNEGSKA (reference sequence). V was pared by 3 bases and J by 1 base, with 15 bases between. CDR3: CSARLGGTLQETQYF. Written as DNA, the CDR3 is TGCAGTGCTAGGCTAGGGGGGACCCTCCAAGAGACCCAGTACTTC.

As for this clonotype: This may be a read error: a much more frequent sequence differs by one nucleotide. V is TRBV20-1 and J is TRBJ2-7; D is perhaps TRBD2 (6 bases). Germline-derived CDR1 and CDR2 are DFQATT and SNEGSKA (reference sequence). This CDR3 is 12 amino acids long. The germline V and J ends were trimmed by 3 bases and 3 bases, with 9 bases remaining between them. The CDR3 protein is CSASDGGYEQYF. Here the CDR3 DNA reads TGCAGTGCTAGCGACGGGGGCTACGAGCAGTACTTC.

This CDR3 reads CASSWDQVTQYF. CDR3 nucleotide sequence: TGTGCCAGCAGCTGGGACCAAGTTACGCAGTATTTT. The V call is TRBV7-2, the J call TRBJ2-3; either TRBD1 or TRBD2 may supply D (5 bases each). V gave up 4 bases and J gave up 8 bases, with 10 bases separating them. Germline V CDR1 and CDR2: SGHTA, FQGNSA. The CDR3 totals 12 residues.

This chain connects TRBV12-3 or TRBV12-4 to TRBJ2-3; TRBD2 matches 13 bases. The CDR3 has 16 residues. V was pared by 3 bases and J by 4 bases, with 4 bases of the junction left unmatched. CDR3 sequence: CASSFPGLAGADTQYF. In nucleotides, the CDR3 is TGTGCCAGCAGTTTTCCCGGACTAGCGGGGGCAGATACGCAGTATTTT.

The chain recombines TRBV29-1 with TRBJ2-3; maybe TRBD2 (5 bases). The CDR3 spans 12 residues. V was pared by 7 bases and J by 5 bases, with 13 bases between. Germline assignment: CDR1 SQVTM and CDR2 ANQGSEA. In nucleotides, the CDR3 is TGCAGCGCTGACCGGGGAATAGATACGCAGTATTTT. Translated: CSADRGIDTQYF.

The chain couples TRBV2 to TRBJ2-7; D is unresolved. Trimming pared 6 bases from V and 2 bases from J, leaving 2 bases between. The CDR3 length is 10 residues. CDR1 and CDR2 (germline): SNHLY, FYNNEI. Written as DNA, the CDR3 is TGTGCCAGCAGGACCTACGAGCAGTACTTC. Translation: CASRTYEQYF.

Ten or more counts support this clonotype. The chain links TRBV7-9 to TRBJ2-3, with 8 bases that match TRBD2. The germline gives CDR1 SEHNR, CDR2 FQNEAQ (reference sequence). V was pared by 5 bases and J by 2 bases, with 9 bases of the junction left unmatched. The CDR3 spans 16 residues. DNA of the CDR3: TGTGCCAGCAGCAACGGGGTAGCGGGGATCACAGATACGCAGTATTTT. This encodes CASSNGVAGITDTQYF.

This chain joins TRBV20-1 and TRBJ2-5; D not certain. The closer fit of TRBJ2-7 to the DNA end suggests the J call may be wrong. The CDR3 is 12 residues long. CDR1 and CDR2 (germline): DFQATT, SNEGSKA (reference sequence). Here the CDR3 reads CSAGSILREQYF. The CDR3 DNA reads as TGCAGTGCTGGTTCCATCCTACGCGAGCAGTACTTC.

This clonotype was counted a single time. This rearrangement joins TRBV7-9 to TRBJ2-1, with D possibly TRBD2 on 6 matching bases. V was clipped by 1 base and J by 5 bases, with 12 bases between them. The CDR3 runs 15 residues. CDR1 and CDR2 from the germline V gene are SEHNR and FQNEAQ (reference sequence). This CDR3 reads CASSLEGLGNNEQFF. In nucleotides, the CDR3 is TGTGCCAGCAGCTTAGAGGGACTGGGGAACAATGAGCAGTTCTTC.

The chain carries TRBV12-3 or TRBV12-4 and TRBJ1-2, with D tentatively TRBD1 (5 bases). Trimming cost V 7 bases and J 5 bases, with 14 bases left between them. The CDR3 is 13 amino acids. CDR3 bases: TGTGCCAGCAACTCCGGGACGGAATATGGCTACACCTTC. It encodes CASNSGTEYGYTF.

This chain joins TRBV27 and TRBJ2-7, with a possible D match to TRBD2 (6 bases). The germline V gene encodes CDR1 MNHEY and CDR2 SMNVEV (reference sequence). The V end lost 4 bases, the J end lost 4 bases, and 20 bases lay between the germline ends. CDR3 length: 16 amino acids. CDR3 in amino acids: CASSSYRGGGVYEQYF. CDR3 DNA sequence: TGTGCCAGCAGTTCGTACCGGGGAGGAGGGGTTTACGAGCAGTACTTC.

This clonotype was recorded a few times. The chain combines TRBV7-6 with TRBJ2-5; D perhaps matches TRBD1 (5 bases). The V gene's germline CDR1 is SGHVS and CDR2 FNYEAQ. Trimming removed 5 bases at V and 5 bases at J, with 12 bases between. This CDR3 spans 13 amino acids. The CDR3 nucleotides are TGTGCCAGCAGCCCTGACAGTTTGGAGACCCAGTACTTC. Translation: CASSPDSLETQYF.

On this clonotype itself: A read error may be the cause here, since a much bigger clone is one base away. The chain uses TRBV6-2 or TRBV6-3 and TRBJ2-7; D call uncertain. The germline CDR1 and CDR2 sequences are MNHEY and SVGEGT. The CDR3 is made up of 13 amino acids. Between the trimmed V and J ends, which lost 0 bases and 2 bases, there was a span of 5 bases. The DNA for the CDR3 is TGTGCCAGCAGTTACTCCGGGCCCTACGAGCAGTACTTC. Encoded protein: CASSYSGPYEQYF.

This clonotype has a single count. The chain links TRBV6-1 to TRBJ2-7; 7 bases align to TRBD1. V shed 8 bases and J 2 bases; nucleotides not matched to a gene: 9. The germline V gene has CDR1 MNHNS and CDR2 SASEGT. The CDR3 sequence is 14 residues long. DNA for the CDR3: TGTGCCAGCTCTATCGAGACAGGGACCTACGAGCAGTACTTC. It is translated as CASSIETGTYEQYF.

The sample holds a few counts of this clonotype. V is TRBV4-3 and J is TRBJ2-4, with D tentatively TRBD1 (5 bases). Trimming took 1 base from V and 1 from J, leaving 14 bases between them. The CDR3 length is 17 residues. CDR1 is LGHNA, CDR2 YSLEER, per germline. Here the CDR3 DNA reads TGCGCCAGCAGCCAAGTAACTCAGGGATTCGCCAAAAACATTCAGTACTTC. Protein: CASSQVTQGFAKNIQYF.

This chain joins TRBV7-8 and TRBJ2-5; D not certain. Germline CDR1 SGHVS, CDR2 FQNEAQ. Trimming shortened V by 1 base and J by 11 bases, and 26 bases separated the two germline ends. The CDR3 consists of 17 residues. The CDR3 here is CASSLDRVWDFSNEQYF. Here the CDR3 DNA reads TGTGCCAGCAGCTTAGACCGTGTCTGGGATTTCAGCAATGAGCAGTACTTC.

CDR3 in amino acids: CASSPNRHNLHGPKIAFF. The CDR3 DNA follows: TGTGCCAGCAGCCCTAATCGTCACAATCTTCACGGTCCCAAGATCGCTTTCTTT. The chain carries TRBV3-1 and TRBJ1-1; D is unresolved. Between the trimmed V and J ends, which lost 4 bases and 11 bases, there was a span of 32 bases. Looked up from germline, CDR1 is LGHDT and CDR2 is YNNKEL (reference sequence). CDR3 length: 18 amino acids.

This chain connects TRBV20-1 to TRBJ2-7; TRBD2 matches at 12 bases. V lost 8 bases, J lost 6 bases, and 17 bases stayed unmatched. The CDR3 is 16 amino acids. Germline CDR1 DFQATT, CDR2 SNEGSKA (reference sequence). CDR3 DNA: TGCAGTACCAGTAGACTAGCGGGGGCCGTCGGGGGCGAGCAGTACTTC. Encoded protein: CSTSRLAGAVGGEQYF.